Listed below are T cell receptor beta chains from one sample, sequenced in a study of graft-versus-host responses after intestinal transplantation. The repertoire was sequenced with immunoSEQ multiplex PCR; TCRdb's copy has only in-frame clones and lacks some. The data hold approximately 9,100 clones, with 90% to 95% observed a single time. The specimen comprised bone marrow, sampled about 530 days after intestinal transplantation. Every receptor here comes from a human patient who received an intestinal transplant, so some T cells may come from the graft donor. The CDR3 runs from the conserved cysteine through the conserved F or W. The D gene is left open where the match is weak. Expanded clones get a size class; other rows say once, few or many, or leave the size out.

V gene: TRBV6-6
clone size: .
J gene: TRBJ2-7
D gene: TRBD2
CDR3 DNA: TGTGCCAGCAGTTATACACTAGCGGGAGGGCTAGAGCAGTACTTC
CDR3 protein: CASSYTLAGGLEQYF

V gene: TRBV16
clone size: .
J gene: TRBJ2-7
D gene: TRBD1
CDR3 DNA: TGTGCCAGCAAAGGAAGTGGCGGGACAGGAGTTTACGAGCAGTACTTC
CDR3 protein: CASKGSGGTGVYEQYF

V gene: TRBV6-5
clone size: .
J gene: TRBJ1-5
D gene: .
CDR3 DNA: TGTGCCAGCAGTTACAGGGTCGGGGGCAATCAGCCCCAGCATTTT
CDR3 protein: CASSYRVGGNQPQHF

V gene: TRBV30
clone size: .
J gene: TRBJ2-5
D gene: .
CDR3 DNA: TGTGCCTGGACGGGTTACCAAGAGACCCAGTACTTC
CDR3 protein: CAWTGYQETQYF

V gene: TRBV7-2
clone size: once
J gene: TRBJ1-2
D gene: .
CDR3 DNA: TGTGCCAGCAGCTTAATAACAGGATACTGGGGCTACACCTTC
CDR3 protein: CASSLITGYWGYTF

V gene: TRBV13
clone size: .
J gene: TRBJ1-6
D gene: .
CDR3 DNA: TGTGCCAGCAGCGACCGGGACATAAGCTCCTATAATTCACCCCTCCACTTT
CDR3 protein: CASSDRDISSYNSPLHF

V gene: TRBV30
clone size: few
J gene: TRBJ1-1
D gene: .
CDR3 DNA: TGTGCCTGGAGTGGTGGGGGAAACACTGAAGCTTTCTTT
CDR3 protein: CAWSGGGNTEAFF

V gene: TRBV27
clone size: .
J gene: TRBJ2-3
D gene: TRBD1
CDR3 DNA: TGTGCCAGCGGGACAGGGGGCAGCGCAGATACGCAGTATTTT
CDR3 protein: CASGTGGSADTQYF

V gene: TRBV27
clone size: .
J gene: TRBJ1-5
D gene: .
CDR3 DNA: TGTGCCAGCAGTTTATTACAGGGAGGGCAGCCCCAGCATTTT
CDR3 protein: CASSLLQGGQPQHF

V gene: TRBV19
clone size: .
J gene: TRBJ2-5
D gene: .
CDR3 DNA: TGTGCCAGTAGTCGAGGCGTTTGGGAGACCCAGTACTTC
CDR3 protein: CASSRGVWETQYF

V gene: TRBV5-4
clone size: .
J gene: TRBJ2-3
D gene: TRBD2
CDR3 DNA: TGTGCCAGCAGCACTAGCGGGAGGCCAGATACGCAGTATTTT
CDR3 protein: CASSTSGRPDTQYF

V gene: TRBV5-1
clone size: .
J gene: TRBJ2-1
D gene: .
CDR3 DNA: TGCGCCAGCAGCCCTATGCCAGAAAATTACAATGAGCAGTTCTTC
CDR3 protein: CASSPMPENYNEQFF

V gene: TRBV6-5
clone size: .
J gene: TRBJ2-7
D gene: .
CDR3 DNA: TGTGCCAGCCACGGCACCTACGAGCAGTACTTC
CDR3 protein: CASHGTYEQYF

V gene: TRBV6-1
clone size: .
J gene: TRBJ2-7
D gene: TRBD1
CDR3 DNA: TGTGCCAGCAGTGCCCTTTTAGGACAGGTTAGTAGCTACGAGCAGTACTTC
CDR3 protein: CASSALLGQVSSYEQYF

V gene: TRBV28
clone size: .
J gene: TRBJ2-5
D gene: .
CDR3 DNA: TGTGCCAGCAGTTCACCCACAGGGAGGGAGACCCAGTACTTC
CDR3 protein: CASSSPTGRETQYF

V gene: TRBV5-6
clone size: .
J gene: TRBJ2-5
D gene: TRBD1
CDR3 DNA: TGTGCCAGCAGCTTGGGAGGGGGCTACCCCCGGGAGACCCAGTACTTC
CDR3 protein: CASSLGGGYPRETQYF

V gene: TRBV18
clone size: .
J gene: TRBJ2-1
D gene: .
CDR3 DNA: TGTGCCAGCTCACCACAGGACTACGCCAATGAGCAGTTCTTC
CDR3 protein: CASSPQDYANEQFF

V gene: TRBV30
clone size: once
J gene: TRBJ2-7
D gene: .
CDR3 DNA: TGTGCCTGGAGCGAGGGTTACTACGAGCAGTACTTC
CDR3 protein: CAWSEGYYEQYF

V gene: TRBV6-5
clone size: once
J gene: TRBJ1-3
D gene: .
CDR3 DNA: TGTGCCAGCACTCCAGGCATCTCTGGAAACACCATATATTTT
CDR3 protein: CASTPGISGNTIYF

V gene: TRBV27
clone size: .
J gene: TRBJ1-2
D gene: TRBD1
CDR3 DNA: TGTGCCAGCAGGCGGGACAGTCATAACTATGGCTACACCTTC
CDR3 protein: CASRRDSHNYGYTF

V gene: TRBV7-9
clone size: once
J gene: TRBJ1-4
D gene: .
CDR3 DNA: TGTGCCAGCAGCTTAGCGAGGACAGCTTGGGCAACTAATGAAAAACTGTTTTTT
CDR3 protein: CASSLARTAWATNEKLFF

V gene: TRBV18
clone size: .
J gene: TRBJ2-5
D gene: .
CDR3 DNA: TGTGCCAGCTCACCACCGGAGAAGGGGGGAGAGACCCAGTACTTC
CDR3 protein: CASSPPEKGGETQYF

V gene: TRBV19
clone size: .
J gene: TRBJ1-5
D gene: TRBD1
CDR3 DNA: TGTGCCAGTAGTATTGGTCAGGGGGGTCAGCCCCAGCATTTT
CDR3 protein: CASSIGQGGQPQHF

V gene: TRBV4-3
clone size: .
J gene: TRBJ1-2
D gene: TRBD1
CDR3 DNA: TGCGCCAGCAGCCGGGACAGGGACTATGGCTACACCTTC
CDR3 protein: CASSRDRDYGYTF